This record looks at one T cell receptor (beta chain) sequence and its context. The antigen remains unidentified. This record comes from a study of neoadjuvant anti-PD-1 for oral cavity cancer. About the research overall: Most patients had three to four biweekly doses of 3 mg/kg nivolumab before resection. Findings of the study overall: With a few patients per group, TCR findings need larger cohorts.

The ends were cut back, 1 base at V and 5 bases at J, with 6 bases in the middle. CDR1 is SGHDT, CDR2 YYEEEE, per germline. This CDR3 is built from 12 residues. Assay: immunoSEQ multiplex PCR; the TCRdb copy retains only in-frame clones and omits some. The sample includes about 72,000 clones, around 83% seen only once; the top ten take roughly 3.4%. The chain recombines TRBV5-6 with TRBJ1-2; D is ambiguous. The input for sequencing was PBMCs, taken before nivolumab (anti-PD-1) treatment. The TCR sequence derives from a person between 40 and 85 years old with oral cavity squamous cell carcinoma. In nucleotides, the CDR3 is TGTGCCAGCAGCTTGAGAACATATGGCTACACCTTC. Translation gives CASSLRTYGYTF.